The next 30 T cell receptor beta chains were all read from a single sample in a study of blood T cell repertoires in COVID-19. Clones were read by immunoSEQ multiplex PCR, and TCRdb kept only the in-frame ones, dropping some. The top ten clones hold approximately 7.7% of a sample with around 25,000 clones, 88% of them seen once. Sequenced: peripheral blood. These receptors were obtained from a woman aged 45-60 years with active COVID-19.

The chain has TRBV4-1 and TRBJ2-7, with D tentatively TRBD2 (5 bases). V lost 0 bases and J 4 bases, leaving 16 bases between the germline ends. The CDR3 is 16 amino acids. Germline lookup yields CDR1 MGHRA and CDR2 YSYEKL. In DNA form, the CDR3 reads TGCGCCAGCAGCCAAGAGGCTACAGCAGGCGGGTACGAGCAGTACTTC. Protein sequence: CASSQEATAGGYEQYF.

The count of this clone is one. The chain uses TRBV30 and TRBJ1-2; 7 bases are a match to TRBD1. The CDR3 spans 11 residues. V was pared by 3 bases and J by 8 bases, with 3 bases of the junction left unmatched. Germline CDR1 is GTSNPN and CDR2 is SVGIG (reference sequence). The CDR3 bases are TGTGCCTGGAGACAGGGGCTCGGCTACACCTTC. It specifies CAWRQGLGYTF.

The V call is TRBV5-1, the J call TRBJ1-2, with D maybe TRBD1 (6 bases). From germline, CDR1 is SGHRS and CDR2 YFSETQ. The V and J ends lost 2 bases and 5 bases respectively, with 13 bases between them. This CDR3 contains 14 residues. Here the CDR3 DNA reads TGCGCCAGCAGCTTCTCGACAGGTGAATATGGCTACACCTTC. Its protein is CASSFSTGEYGYTF. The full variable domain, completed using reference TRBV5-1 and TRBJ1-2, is KAGVTQTPRYLIKTRGQQVTLSCSPISGHRSVSWYQQTPGQGLQFLFEYFSETQRNKGNFPGRFSGRQFSNSRSEMNVSTLELGDSALYLCASSFSTGEYGYTFGSGTRLTVV.

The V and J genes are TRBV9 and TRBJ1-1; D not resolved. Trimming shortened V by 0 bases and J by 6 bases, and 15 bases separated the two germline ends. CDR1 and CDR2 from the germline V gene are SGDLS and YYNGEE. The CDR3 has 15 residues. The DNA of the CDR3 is TGTGCCAGCAGCGTAGACGTGTCGAGGGCCTCTGAAGCTTTCTTT. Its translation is CASSVDVSRASEAFF.

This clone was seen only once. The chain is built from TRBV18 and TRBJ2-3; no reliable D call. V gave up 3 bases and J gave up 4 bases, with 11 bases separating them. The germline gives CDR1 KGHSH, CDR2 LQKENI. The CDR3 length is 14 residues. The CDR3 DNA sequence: TGTGCCAGCTCACCGATAACAAATCCAGATACGCAGTATTTT. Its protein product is CASSPITNPDTQYF.

The CDR3 region is CASSKDSWALHF. CDR3 in DNA: TGTGCCAGCAGTAAGGACAGCTGGGCCCTCCACTTT. The chain is built from TRBV12-3 or TRBV12-4 and TRBJ1-6; D may be TRBD1 (6 bases). V lost 5 bases, J lost 14 bases, and 13 bases lay in between. This CDR3 region has 12 residues.

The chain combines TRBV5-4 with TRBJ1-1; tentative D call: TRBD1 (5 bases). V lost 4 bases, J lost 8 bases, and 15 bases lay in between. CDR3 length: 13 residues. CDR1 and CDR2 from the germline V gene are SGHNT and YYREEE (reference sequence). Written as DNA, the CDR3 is TGTGCCAGCAGCGGGGCGGATGGTCAGGAAGCTTTCTTT. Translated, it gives CASSGADGQEAFF.

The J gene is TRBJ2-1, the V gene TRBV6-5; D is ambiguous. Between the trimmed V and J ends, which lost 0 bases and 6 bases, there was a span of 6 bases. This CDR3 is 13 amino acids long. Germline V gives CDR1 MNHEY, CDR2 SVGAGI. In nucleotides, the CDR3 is TGTGCCAGCAGTTACTCTAGTTTCAATGAGCAGTTCTTC. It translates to CASSYSSFNEQFF.

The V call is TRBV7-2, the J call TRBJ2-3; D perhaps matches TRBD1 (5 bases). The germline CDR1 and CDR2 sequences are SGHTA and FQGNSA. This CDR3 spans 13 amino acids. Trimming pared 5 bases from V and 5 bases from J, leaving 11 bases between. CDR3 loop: CASSLLQEDTQYF. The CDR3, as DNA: TGTGCCAGCAGCCTCTTACAGGAAGATACGCAGTATTTT.

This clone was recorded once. CDR3 loop: CASSQGGTANEQFF. DNA of the CDR3: TGCGCCAGCAGCCAAGGGGGGACAGCCAATGAGCAGTTCTTC. The chain uses TRBV4-1 and TRBJ2-1, with 7 bases fitting TRBD1. The ends lost 1 base at V and 6 bases at J; junction bases unmatched: 3. Germline loops: CDR1 MGHRA, CDR2 YSYEKL. The CDR3 is made up of 14 amino acids.

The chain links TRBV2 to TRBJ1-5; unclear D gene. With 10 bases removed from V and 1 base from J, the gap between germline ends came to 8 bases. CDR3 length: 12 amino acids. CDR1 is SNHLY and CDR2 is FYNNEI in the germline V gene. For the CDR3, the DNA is TGTGCCACGGCCGGGAGCAATCAGCCCCAGCATTTT. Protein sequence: CATAGSNQPQHF.

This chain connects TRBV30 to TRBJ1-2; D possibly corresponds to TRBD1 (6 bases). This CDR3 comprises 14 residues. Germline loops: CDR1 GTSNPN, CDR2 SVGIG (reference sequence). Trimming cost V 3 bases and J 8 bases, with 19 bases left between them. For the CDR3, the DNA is TGTGCCTGGAGCGCAACAGGGACGATAAAGGGCTACACCTTC. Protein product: CAWSATGTIKGYTF.

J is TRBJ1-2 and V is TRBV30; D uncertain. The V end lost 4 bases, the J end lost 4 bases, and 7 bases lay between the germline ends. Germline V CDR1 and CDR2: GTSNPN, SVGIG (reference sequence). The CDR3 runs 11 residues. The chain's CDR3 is CAWTLGYGYTF. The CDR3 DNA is TGTGCCTGGACACTTGGCTATGGCTACACCTTC.

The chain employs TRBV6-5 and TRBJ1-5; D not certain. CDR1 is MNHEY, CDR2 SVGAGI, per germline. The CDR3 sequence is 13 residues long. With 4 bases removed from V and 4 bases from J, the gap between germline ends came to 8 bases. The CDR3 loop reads CASSSGRNQPQHF. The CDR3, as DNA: TGTGCCAGCAGTTCCGGGAGAAATCAGCCCCAGCATTTT.

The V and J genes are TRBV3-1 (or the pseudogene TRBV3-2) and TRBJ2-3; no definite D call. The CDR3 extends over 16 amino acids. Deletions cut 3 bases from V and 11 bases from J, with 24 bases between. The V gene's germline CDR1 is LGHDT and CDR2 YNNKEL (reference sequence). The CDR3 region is CASSHRPARGRMVQYF. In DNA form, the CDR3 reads TGTGCCAGCAGCCACAGACCTGCGAGAGGTAGGATGGTGCAGTATTTT.

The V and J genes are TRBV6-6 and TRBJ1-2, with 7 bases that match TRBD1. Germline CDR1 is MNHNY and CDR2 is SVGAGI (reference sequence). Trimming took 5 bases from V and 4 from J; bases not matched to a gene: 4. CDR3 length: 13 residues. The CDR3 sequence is CASSLRDSYGYTF. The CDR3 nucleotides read TGTGCCAGCAGTCTCCGGGACAGCTATGGCTACACCTTC.

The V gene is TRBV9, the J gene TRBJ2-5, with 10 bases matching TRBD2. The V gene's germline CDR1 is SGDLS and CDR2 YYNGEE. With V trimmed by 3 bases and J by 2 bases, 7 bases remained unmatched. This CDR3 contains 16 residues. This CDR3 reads CASSAHSGRSQETQYF. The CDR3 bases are TGTGCCAGCAGCGCCCATAGCGGGAGGTCACAAGAGACCCAGTACTTC.

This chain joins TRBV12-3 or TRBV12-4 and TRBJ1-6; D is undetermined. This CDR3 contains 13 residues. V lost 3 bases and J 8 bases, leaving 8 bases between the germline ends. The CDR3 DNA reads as TGTGCCAGCAGTTTGAGGGCCGATTCACCCCTCCACTTT. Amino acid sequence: CASSLRADSPLHF.

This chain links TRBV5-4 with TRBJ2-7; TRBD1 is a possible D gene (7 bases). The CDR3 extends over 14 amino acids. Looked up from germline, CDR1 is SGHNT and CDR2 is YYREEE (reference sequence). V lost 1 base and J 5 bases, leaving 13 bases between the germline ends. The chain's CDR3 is CASSLMGRGDEQYF. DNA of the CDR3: TGTGCCAGCAGCTTGATGGGCAGGGGGGACGAGCAGTACTTC.

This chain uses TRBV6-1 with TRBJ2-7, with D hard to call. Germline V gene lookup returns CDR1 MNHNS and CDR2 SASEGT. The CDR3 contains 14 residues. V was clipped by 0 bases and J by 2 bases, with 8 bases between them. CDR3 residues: CASSEAETTYEQYF. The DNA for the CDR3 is TGTGCCAGCAGTGAAGCGGAGACGACCTACGAGCAGTACTTC.

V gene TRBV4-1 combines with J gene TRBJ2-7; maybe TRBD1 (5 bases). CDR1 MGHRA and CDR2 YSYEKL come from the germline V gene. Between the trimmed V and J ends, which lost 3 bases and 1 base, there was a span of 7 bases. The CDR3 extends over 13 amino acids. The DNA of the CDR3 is TGCGCCAGCAGCCACCGACAGTCCTACGAGCAGTACTTC. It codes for CASSHRQSYEQYF.

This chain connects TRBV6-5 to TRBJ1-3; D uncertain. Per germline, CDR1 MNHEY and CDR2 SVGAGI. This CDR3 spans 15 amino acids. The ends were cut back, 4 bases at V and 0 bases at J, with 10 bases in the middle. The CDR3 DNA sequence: TGTGCCAGCAGTTCTACCCCAGGCTCTGGAAACACCATATATTTT. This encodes CASSSTPGSGNTIYF.

The CDR3 DNA follows: TGTGCCAGCAGCCGAACCGACAGGGGCGGCACCGGGGAGCTGTTTTTT. Translation gives CASSRTDRGGTGELFF. The V gene is TRBV14, the J gene TRBJ2-2; 8 bases map to TRBD1. The V gene end was trimmed by 4 bases and the J gene end by 4 bases; junction bases not matched to a gene: 8. The CDR3 totals 16 residues. The germline V gene encodes CDR1 SGHDN and CDR2 FVKESK.

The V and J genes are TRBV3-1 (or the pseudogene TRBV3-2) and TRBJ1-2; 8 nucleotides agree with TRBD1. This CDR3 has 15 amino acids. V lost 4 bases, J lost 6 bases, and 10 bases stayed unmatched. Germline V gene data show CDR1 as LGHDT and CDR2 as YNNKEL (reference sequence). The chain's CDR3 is CASSLRFQGAHGYTF. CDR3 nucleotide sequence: TGTGCCAGCAGCCTAAGATTCCAGGGGGCCCATGGCTACACCTTC.

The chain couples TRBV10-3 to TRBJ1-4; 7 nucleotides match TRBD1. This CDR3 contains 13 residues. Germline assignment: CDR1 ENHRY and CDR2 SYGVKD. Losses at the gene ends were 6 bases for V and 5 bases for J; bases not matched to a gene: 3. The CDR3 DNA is TGTGCCATCAGCGGGACAGAGAATGAAAAACTGTTTTTT. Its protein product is CAISGTENEKLFF.

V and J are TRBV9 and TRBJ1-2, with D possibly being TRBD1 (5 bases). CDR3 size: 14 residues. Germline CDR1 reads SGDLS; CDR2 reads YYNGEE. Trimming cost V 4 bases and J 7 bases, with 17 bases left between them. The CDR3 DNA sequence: TGTGCCAGCAGCCCCCGGGCCTCCGGGGGTGGCTACACCTTC. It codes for CASSPRASGGGYTF.

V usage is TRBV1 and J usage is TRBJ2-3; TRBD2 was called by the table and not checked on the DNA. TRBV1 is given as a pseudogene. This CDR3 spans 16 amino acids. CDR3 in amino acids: CTSHHRPSESGDTQYF. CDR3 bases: TGCACCAGCCACCACCGCCCGAGCGAAAGCGGGGATACGCAGTATTTT.

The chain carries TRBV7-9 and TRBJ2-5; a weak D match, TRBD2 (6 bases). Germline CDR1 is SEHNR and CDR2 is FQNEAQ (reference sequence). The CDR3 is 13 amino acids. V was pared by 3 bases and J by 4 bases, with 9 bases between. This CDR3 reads CASSLEGRETQYF. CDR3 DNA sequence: TGTGCCAGCAGCTTGGAGGGCCGAGAGACCCAGTACTTC.

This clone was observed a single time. The CDR3 spells CASSLDRASYEQYF. The CDR3 DNA is TGCGCCAGCAGCCTTGACAGGGCATCCTACGAGCAGTACTTC. The chain employs TRBV5-1 and TRBJ2-7, with TRBD1 matching over 7 bases. Germline V gene sequence: CDR1 SGHRS, CDR2 YFSETQ. The CDR3 is made up of 14 amino acids. Trimming at V came to 4 bases and at J to 1 base, leaving 5 bases not matched to a gene.

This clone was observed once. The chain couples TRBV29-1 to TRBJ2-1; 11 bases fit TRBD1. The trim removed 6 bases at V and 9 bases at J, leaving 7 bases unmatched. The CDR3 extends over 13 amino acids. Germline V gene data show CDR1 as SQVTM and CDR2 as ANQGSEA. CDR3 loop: CSVSGDRGVEQFF. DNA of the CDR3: TGCAGCGTGAGTGGGGACAGGGGGGTTGAGCAGTTCTTC.